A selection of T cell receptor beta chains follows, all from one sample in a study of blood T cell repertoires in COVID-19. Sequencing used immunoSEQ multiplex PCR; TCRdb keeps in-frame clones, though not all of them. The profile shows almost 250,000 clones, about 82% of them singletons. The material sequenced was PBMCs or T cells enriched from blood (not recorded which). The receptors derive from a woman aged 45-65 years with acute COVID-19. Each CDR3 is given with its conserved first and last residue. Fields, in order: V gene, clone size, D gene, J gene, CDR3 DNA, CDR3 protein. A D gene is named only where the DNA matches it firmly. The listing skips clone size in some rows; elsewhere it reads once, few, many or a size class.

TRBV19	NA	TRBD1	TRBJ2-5	TGTGCCAGTAGTCCTCCCGGGACAGGGAGTTACGAGACCCAGTACTTC	CASSPPGTGSYETQYF
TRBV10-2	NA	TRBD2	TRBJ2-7	TGCGCCAGCGCCCGGACTAGCGCTATCTCCTACGAGCAGTACTTC	CASARTSAISYEQYF
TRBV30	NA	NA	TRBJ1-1	TGTGCCTGGAGTGCAGACACAATGAACACTGAAGCTTTCTTT	CAWSADTMNTEAFF
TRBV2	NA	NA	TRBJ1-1	TGTGCCAGCAACCCGGGCAGGGGAAGGCCTGAAGCTTTCTTT	CASNPGRGRPEAFF
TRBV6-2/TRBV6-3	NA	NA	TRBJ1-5	TGTGCCAGCAGTTACGGGGGGATCAATCAGCCCCAGCATTTT	CASSYGGINQPQHF
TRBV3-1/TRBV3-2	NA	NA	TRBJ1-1	TGTGCCAGCAGCCAGCGGGGGGGGAACACTGAAGCTTTCTTT	CASSQRGGNTEAFF
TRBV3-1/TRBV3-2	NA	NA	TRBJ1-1	TGTGCCAGCAGCCCAGGGGTGGCCACTGAAGCTTTCTTT	CASSPGVATEAFF
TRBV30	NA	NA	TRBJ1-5	TGTGCCTGGAGCCCATACAGGGCCGGCGGAACCCAGCATTTT	CAWSPYRAGGTQHF
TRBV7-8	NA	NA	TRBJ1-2	TGTGCCAGCAGCTTAGGTGGGGGCGCTAATGGCTACACCTTC	CASSLGGGANGYTF
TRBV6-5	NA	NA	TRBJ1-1	TGTGCCAGCAGCCAAGAGGGGGGGCTGAACACTGAAGCTTTCTTT	CASSQEGGLNTEAFF
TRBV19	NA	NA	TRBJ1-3	TGTGCCAGTAGTATAGACCACTCTGGAAACACCATATATTTT	CASSIDHSGNTIYF
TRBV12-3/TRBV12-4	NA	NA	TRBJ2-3	TGTGCCAGCAGTTTATTTAGCGATACGCAGTATTTT	CASSLFSDTQYF
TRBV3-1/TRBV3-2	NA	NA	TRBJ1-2	TGTGCCAGCAGCCCCGGGACATTTGGCTACACCTTC	CASSPGTFGYTF
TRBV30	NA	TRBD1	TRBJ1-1	TGTGCCTGGAGTTCTAGGGGGCTCGAAGCTTTCTTT	CAWSSRGLEAFF
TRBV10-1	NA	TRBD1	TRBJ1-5	TGCGCCAGCAGTCCAGGGACAGATTATAGCAATCAGCCCCAGCATTTT	CASSPGTDYSNQPQHF
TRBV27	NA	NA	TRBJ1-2	TGTGCCAGCAGCACTCTACTGGACAGTAGTGGCTACACCTTC	CASSTLLDSSGYTF
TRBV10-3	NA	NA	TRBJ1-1	TGTGCCACACGGACACAGGTGAACACTGAAGCTTTCTTT	CATRTQVNTEAFF
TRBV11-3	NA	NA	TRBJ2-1	TGTGCCAGCAGCTTAGGACAGGTGGGGAATGAGCAGTTCTTC	CASSLGQVGNEQFF
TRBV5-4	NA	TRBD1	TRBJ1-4	TGTGCCAGCAGCAAACTGACAGGGGATGGAGGTGAAAAACTGTTTTTT	CASSKLTGDGGEKLFF
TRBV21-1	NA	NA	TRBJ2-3	TGTGCCAGCAGCAAAGGGGGAGGCTGTACGCAGTATTTT	CASSKGGGCTQYF
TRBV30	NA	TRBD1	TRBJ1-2	TGTGCCTGGAGACTACCGCCGGGACAGGGTATTAACTATGGCTACACCTTC	CAWRLPPGQGINYGYTF
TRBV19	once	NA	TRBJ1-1	TGTGCCAGTAGTATGGCCGGACAACGGCGCACTGAAGCTTTCTTT	CASSMAGQRRTEAFF
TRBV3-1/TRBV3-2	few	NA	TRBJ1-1	TGTGCCAGCAGCCAACCCCAGGGGAGAACTGAAGCTTTCTTT	CASSQPQGRTEAFF
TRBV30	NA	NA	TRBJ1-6	TGTGCCTGGAGGTTTACTTTGTCAGGGGAGAATTCACCCCTCCACTTT	CAWRFTLSGENSPLHF
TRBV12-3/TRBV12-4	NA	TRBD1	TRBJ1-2	TGTGCCAGCAGTCAGACAGGGGTCTATGGCTACACCTTC	CASSQTGVYGYTF
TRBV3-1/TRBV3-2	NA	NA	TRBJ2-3	TGTGCCAGCAGCCAAGATATGGGGGGAAGGACAGATACGCAGTATTTT	CASSQDMGGRTDTQYF
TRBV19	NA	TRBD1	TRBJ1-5	TGTGCCAGTAGATCGACAGGGCGGGAACAGCCCCAGCATTTT	CASRSTGREQPQHF
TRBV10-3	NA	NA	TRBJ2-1	TGTGCCATCAGTCCCAGGGGCTTGGGAGAGCAGTTCTTC	CAISPRGLGEQFF
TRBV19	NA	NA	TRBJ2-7	TGTGCCAGTAGTGCAGGGCTCTACAACTACGAGCAGTACTTC	CASSAGLYNYEQYF
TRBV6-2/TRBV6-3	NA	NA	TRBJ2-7	TGTGCCAGCAGCCTACAGGAACCCTACGAGCAGTACTTC	CASSLQEPYEQYF
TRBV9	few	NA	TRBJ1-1	TGTGCCAGCACCCGGGGGTCAGAGGCTGAAGCTTTCTTT	CASTRGSEAEAFF
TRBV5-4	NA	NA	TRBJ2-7	TGTGCCAGCAGCTTGGAACAGTCCTACGAGCAGTACTTC	CASSLEQSYEQYF